One sample yielded the 4 T cell receptor beta chains listed below, sequenced in a study of OX40 agonist ivuxolimab in advanced cancers. Only in-frame clones appear in the TCRdb table, and some are missing; sequencing was by immunoSEQ multiplex PCR. This sample has more than 45,000 clones, with 70% to 85% found just once. The sequenced sample was CD4+ or CD8+ T cells sorted from blood, obtained in a trial of the OX40 agonist ivuxolimab. These receptor sequences come from an adult with an advanced solid tumor such as melanoma, head and neck, liver or kidney cancer.

The chain couples TRBV5-4 to TRBJ2-5; D is unclear. This CDR3 contains 12 residues. V lost 4 bases to trimming and J lost 7 bases, with 11 bases between them. Germline assignment: CDR1 SGHNT and CDR2 YYREEE (reference sequence). The CDR3 loop is CASSLDSVTQYF. The DNA for the CDR3 is TGTGCCAGCAGCCTCGACTCGGTGACCCAGTACTTC.

The V gene is TRBV18, the J gene TRBJ2-1, with 9 nucleotides matching TRBD2. The germline gives CDR1 KGHSH, CDR2 LQKENI. V lost 2 bases and J lost 4; bases outside the gene matches: 6. This CDR3 has 16 amino acids. Written as DNA, the CDR3 is TGTGCCAGCTCACCAGCGGCTAGCGGGGCTTACAATGAGCAGTTCTTC. Its translation is CASSPAASGAYNEQFF.

This rearrangement joins TRBV2 to TRBJ1-3; D is uncertain. Trimming removed 2 bases from V and 2 bases from J, with 4 bases in between. The germline V gene encodes CDR1 SNHLY and CDR2 FYNNEI. The length of the CDR3 is 13 residues. This CDR3 reads CASSEQPGNTIYF. Here the CDR3 DNA reads TGTGCCAGCAGTGAACAGCCTGGAAACACCATATATTTT.

The V and J genes are TRBV6-6 and TRBJ2-2, with 8 bases identical to TRBD2. This CDR3 comprises 14 residues. Per germline, CDR1 MNHNY and CDR2 SVGAGI (reference sequence). Unmatched junction bases numbered 7, after V lost 6 bases and J lost 7 bases. The CDR3 reads CASSRGGHHGELFF. CDR3 nucleotide sequence: TGTGCCAGCAGCCGGGGGGGGCACCACGGGGAGCTGTTTTTT.